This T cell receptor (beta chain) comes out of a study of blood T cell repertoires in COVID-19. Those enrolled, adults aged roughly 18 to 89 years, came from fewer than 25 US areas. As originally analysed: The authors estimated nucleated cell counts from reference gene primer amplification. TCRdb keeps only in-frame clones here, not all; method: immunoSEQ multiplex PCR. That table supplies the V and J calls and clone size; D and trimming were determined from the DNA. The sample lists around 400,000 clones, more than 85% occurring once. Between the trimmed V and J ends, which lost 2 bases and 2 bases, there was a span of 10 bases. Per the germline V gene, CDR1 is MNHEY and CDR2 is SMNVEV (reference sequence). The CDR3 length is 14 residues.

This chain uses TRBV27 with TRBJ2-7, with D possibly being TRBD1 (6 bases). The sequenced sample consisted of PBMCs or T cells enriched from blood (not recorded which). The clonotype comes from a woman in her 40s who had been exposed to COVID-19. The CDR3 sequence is CASSLKDSAYEQYF. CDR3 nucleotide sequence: TGTGCCAGCAGTTTAAAGGACAGCGCCTACGAGCAGTACTTC.